Described below is a single T cell receptor beta chain sequence and its context. The table lists this clonotype with many counts. The antigen it binds to is not known. No much larger clone exists at a distance of one base, and base qualities are not known. The CDR3 runs 13 residues from the cysteine to the phenylalanine. The kept DNA is CDR3 alone, 39 bases in frame from the first base. CDR1 and CDR2, per the germline V gene, are SNHLY and FYNNEI. The trim is 4 bases for V and 4 bases for J, with a gap of 10 bases between the germline ends. The data stem from a study of T cells in Graves' hyperthyroidism and ophthalmopathy (dated by TCRdb to the late 2010s). About the study as a whole: Peripheral blood samples were taken at the time of initial diagnosis, prior to any treatment. A discovery cohort of roughly 100 patients, about 40 with Graves' ophthalmopathy and approximately 60 with stable Graves' hyperthyroidism, was used to find distinguishing TCR V-J signatures. Prospective prediction of ophthalmopathy was tested in an independent validation cohort consisting of about 19 hyperthyroidism patients and some 17 patients who later progressed to ophthalmopathy. For training and testing, the roughly 97 patients in the discovery cohort were randomly divided in a 7:3 ratio. Thyroid tissue and blood T-cell repertoires from six Graves' hyperthyroidism patients were also compared in the study. After blood sampling, hyperthyroidism patients were treated with methimazole at a starting dose of 30 mg daily, and ophthalmopathy patients were treated with high-dose intravenous methylprednisolone. TCR Vbeta CDR3 sequencing of 120 to 150 peripheral blood samples (approximately 44 ophthalmopathy, 75 hyperthyroidism and some 17 progressor patients) is reported in the paper.

TCR beta CDR3 regions were amplified from RNA transcripts. The first round of RT-PCR for the TCR CDR3 was performed with the HTBI primer set and the Qiagen OneStep RT-PCR kit. A second multiplex PCR round built the libraries, followed by size selection and purification. Sequencing of the libraries was done on an Illumina HiSeq2000 using paired-end 100 bp reads. The original pipeline was this. Raw data were processed with SOAPnuke, discarding reads with adapters, uncalled bases, mean Phred below 15, or no exact constant-primer or identifier match. COPE v1.2.5 was used to merge the high-quality paired reads, and each unique nucleotide sequence was defined as a clonotype. MiTCR v1.1 was used to align clonotypes to the IMGT TRBV, TRBD and TRBJ reference segments. Only V-J combinations with frequency above 0.0001, covering about 99% of repertoires, were analysed. The TCS score was defined as the ratio of F50 (clonal expansion) to E x V (chaos), calculated using BLOSUM62-based TCRdist between CDR3 peptides within each V-J. Welch's t-statistics and random forest reduced fewer than 550 V-J features to 10 to 15, which were used in a naive Bayes classifier (R e1071). The public reads were reprocessed in TCRdb via fastp at Q25 and MiXCR, keeping in-frame beta chains. Rows with one shared CDR3 protein collapse into an entry with the most common genes and DNA. TCRdb's processing, not the authors', yielded these V and J calls. The sample table shows 500,000 to 550,000 distinct CDR3 sequences, and roughly 20% are seen once. Roughly 29% of the sample is taken by the ten largest.

Stable Graves' hyperthyroidism was defined as no progression to ophthalmopathy during 18 months of follow-up. Hyperthyroidism patients were aged 18 to 65 years and newly diagnosed, with disease duration of less than 2 months. Exclusion was applied to patients with uncontrolled infections, other autoimmune diseases, pregnancy or lactation. Diagnoses were established on the basis of clinical symptoms, serum thyroxine and TRAb, thyroid ultrasound, and orbital computed tomography. Ficoll-Paque density gradient centrifugation was used to isolate PBMCs from 8 to 10 ml of fresh peripheral blood. Total RNA was extracted using Trizol reagent, and RNA quality was assessed on an Agilent 2100 Bioanalyzer. Broad study findings and their caveats: Blood samples also contained most of the expanded thyroid clonotypes (frequency above 0.001), which suggests that blood repertoires may reflect thyroid immune responses. A model built on a 13 V-J signature distinguished ophthalmopathy from stable hyperthyroidism, reaching about 88% sensitivity and about 81% specificity in cross-validation and 80%/75% in testing. During validation, the model predicted progression to ophthalmopathy a median of approximately 6 months ahead of onset, with almost 71% sensitivity and 72.22% specificity. No statistical method was used to set the sample size in advance, and investigators knew the group allocation.

This clonotype was obtained from a man between 18 and 29 years old with Graves' hyperthyroidism. The chain is assembled from TRBV2 and TRBJ1-2, with the D gene not clear enough to name. The material sequenced was blood. CDR3 sequence: CASSVEGPYGYTF. The nucleotide sequence is given as TGTGCCAGCAGTGTGGAAGGGCCCTATGGCTACACCTTC.